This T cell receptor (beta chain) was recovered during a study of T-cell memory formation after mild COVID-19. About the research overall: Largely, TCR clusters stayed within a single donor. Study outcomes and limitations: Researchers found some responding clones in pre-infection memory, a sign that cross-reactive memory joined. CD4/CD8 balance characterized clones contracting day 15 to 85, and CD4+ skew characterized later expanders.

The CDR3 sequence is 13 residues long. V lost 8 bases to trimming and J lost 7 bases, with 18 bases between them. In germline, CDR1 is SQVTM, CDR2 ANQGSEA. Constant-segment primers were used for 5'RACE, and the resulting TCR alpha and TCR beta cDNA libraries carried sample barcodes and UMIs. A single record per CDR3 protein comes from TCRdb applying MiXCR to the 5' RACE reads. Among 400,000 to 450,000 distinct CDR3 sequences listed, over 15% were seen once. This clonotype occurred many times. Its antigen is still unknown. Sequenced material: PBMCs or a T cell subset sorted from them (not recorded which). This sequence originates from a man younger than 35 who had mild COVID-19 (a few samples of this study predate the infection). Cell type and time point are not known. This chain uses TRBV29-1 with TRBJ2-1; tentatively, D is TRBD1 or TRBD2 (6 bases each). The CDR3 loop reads CSSWGAGGNEQFF. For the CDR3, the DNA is TGCAGCTCTTGGGGGGCAGGTGGGAATGAGCAGTTCTTC.